One sample yielded the 24 T cell receptor beta chains listed below, sequenced in a study of CD8+ T cells in alopecia areata. Sequencing used cDNA as its template, made by extracting RNA and reverse transcribing it. Here immunoSEQ multiplex PCR was the method, and the copy in TCRdb shows in-frame clones only, minus some. Of 200,000 to 250,000 clones listed, 35% to 40% are singletons. As for treatment: oral pan-JAK inhibitor, 5-10 mg twice daily. Sequencing used CD4+ T cells sorted from blood, obtained around week 30, from a patient treated with tofacitinib. Receptors were obtained from a human donor with alopecia areata.

The chain links TRBV5-6 to TRBJ1-1; no definite D call. The CDR3 totals 16 residues. V dropped 7 bases and J dropped 0 bases, with 19 bases sitting between them. Germline CDR1 reads SGHDT; CDR2 reads YYEEEE. CDR3 sequence: CASRRRGLGMNTEAFF. In DNA, the CDR3 is TGTGCCAGCCGCAGGAGAGGGTTGGGCATGAACACTGAAGCTTTCTTT.

The chain combines TRBV21-1 with TRBJ2-1; the table calls TRBD2, which could not be checked here. TRBV21-1 is recorded as a pseudogene. The CDR3 spans 20 residues. This chain's CDR3 is CASSKEIFFRSGRCCNEQFF. As DNA, the CDR3 is TGTGCCAGCAGCAAAGAGATTTTTTTTCGAAGCGGGAGGTGTTGCAATGAGCAGTTCTTC.

This clone was counted a few times. This rearrangement joins TRBV5-1 to TRBJ2-2, with no clear D. V lost 7 bases to trimming and J lost 0 bases, with 16 bases between them. Germline V CDR1 and CDR2: SGHRS, YFSETQ. The CDR3 length is 16 residues. CDR3 nucleotides: TGCGCCAGCGTCCCCGCCAGTGGGGCGAACACCGGGGAGCTGTTTTTT. As protein: CASVPASGANTGELFF.

CDR3 residues: CASSRLGGSSYNEQFF. The CDR3 DNA follows: TGTGCCAGCAGCCGCTTAGGCGGCAGCTCCTACAATGAGCAGTTCTTC. This chain connects TRBV11-2 to TRBJ2-1; no definite D call. There are 16 residues in the CDR3. CDR1 and CDR2 from the germline V gene are SGHAT and FQNNGV. Trimming left V 5 bases short and J 0 bases short, with 14 bases between.

There are a few counts of this clone. The chain carries TRBV19 and TRBJ2-3; 8 nucleotides match TRBD2. Per the germline V gene, CDR1 is LNHDA and CDR2 is SQIVND (reference sequence). The trim removed 6 bases at V and 3 bases at J, leaving 5 bases unmatched. CDR3 length: 14 residues. This chain's CDR3 is CASRVRLATDTQYF. CDR3 DNA sequence: TGTGCCAGTAGGGTTCGACTAGCGACAGATACGCAGTATTTT.

The rearrangement uses TRBV18 and TRBJ1-2; TRBD1 agrees at 7 bases. Germline lookup yields CDR1 KGHSH and CDR2 LQKENI. This CDR3 has 14 amino acids. With V trimmed by 3 bases and J by 4 bases, 5 bases remained unmatched. CDR3: CASSPQGQSYGYTF. The CDR3 region has the DNA TGTGCCAGCTCACCGCAGGGACAGAGCTATGGCTACACCTTC.

This clone was seen a handful of times. This rearrangement joins TRBV7-3 to TRBJ1-2; 7 bases map to TRBD1. This CDR3 comprises 15 residues. V was pared by 5 bases and J by 4 bases, with 10 bases of the junction left unmatched. Germline V gene sequence: CDR1 SGHTA, CDR2 FQGTGA. The CDR3 here is CASSLPRTGAYGYTF. CDR3 in DNA: TGTGCCAGCAGCCTTCCTAGGACAGGTGCCTATGGCTACACCTTC. The whole variable domain, remainder taken from reference TRBV7-3 and TRBJ1-2, is GAGVSQTPSNKVTEKGKYVELRCDPISGHTALYWYRQSLGQGPEFLIYFQGTGAADDSGLPNDRFFAVRPEGSVSTLKIQRTERGDSAVYLCASSLPRTGAYGYTFGSGTRLTVV.

Points on this clone: Compared with germline, one end of the junction differs, possibly owing to a read error. V is TRBV7-7 and J is TRBJ2-1, with 11 bases that match TRBD2. This CDR3 comprises 14 residues. Germline CDR1 and CDR2: SSHAT and FNYEAQ (reference sequence). The CDR3 DNA is TGTGCTAGCAGTTTAGGGACTAGCGGCAATGAGCAGTTCTTC. Translation gives CASSLGTSGNEQFF.

In its sample, this clone was seen a few times. The chain uses TRBV2 and TRBJ1-6; unclear D gene. The CDR3 sequence is 13 residues long. The germline V gene encodes CDR1 SNHLY and CDR2 FYNNEI. V was shortened by 6 bases and J by 7 bases, with 10 bases between the two germline ends. The CDR3 DNA reads TGTGCCAGCAGACCCTCGTCCAATTCACCCCTCCACTTT. It encodes CASRPSSNSPLHF.

The chain uses TRBV25-1 and TRBJ1-1, with 8 bases matching TRBD1. V lost 6 bases, J lost 6 bases, and 6 bases stayed unmatched. Germline loops: CDR1 MGHDK, CDR2 SYGVNS. This CDR3 contains 13 residues. CDR3 loop: CASRGTGLPEAFF. DNA for the CDR3: TGTGCCAGCAGAGGGACAGGCCTGCCTGAAGCTTTCTTT.

This clone showed up just a few times. The V call is TRBV30, the J call TRBJ1-2, with a weak D call TRBD1 (5 bases). There are 13 residues in the CDR3. Germline V gene data show CDR1 as GTSNPN and CDR2 as SVGIG (reference sequence). Trimming removed 0 bases at V and 5 bases at J, with 10 bases between. For the CDR3, the DNA is TGTGCCTGGAGTGTAGGGGAAGGGTATGGCTACACCTTC. Encoded protein: CAWSVGEGYGYTF.

There are a few counts of this clone. The CDR3 DNA is TGTGCCAGCAGCTCCCAGGGACATCCTAATTCACCCCTCCACTTT. Translating it yields CASSSQGHPNSPLHF. V gene TRBV7-6 combines with J gene TRBJ1-6, with D possibly matching TRBD1 (6 bases). This CDR3 is built from 15 residues. Between the trimmed V and J ends, which lost 4 bases and 6 bases, there was a span of 13 bases. Germline CDR1 SGHVS, CDR2 FNYEAQ.

V and J are TRBV11-2 and TRBJ2-3; D is unclear. Trimming pared 7 bases from V and 7 bases from J, leaving 12 bases between. In germline, CDR1 is SGHAT, CDR2 FQNNGV. This CDR3 region has 12 residues. The CDR3 region has the DNA TGTGCCAGCACCGCTTCTGGTAATACGCAGTATTTT. It translates to CASTASGNTQYF.

This sequence joins TRBV10-3 and TRBJ1-6, with TRBD1 matching over 9 bases. CDR3 size: 14 residues. Germline CDR1 and CDR2: ENHRY and SYGVKD. V lost 5 bases to trimming and J lost 7 bases; unmatched junction nucleotides: 3. The CDR3 region is CAISRDRENSPLHF. CDR3 in DNA: TGTGCCATCAGTAGGGACAGGGAAAATTCACCCCTCCACTTT.

The chain links TRBV30 to TRBJ2-7; the D gene is possibly TRBD1 (6 bases). The germline gives CDR1 GTSNPN, CDR2 SVGIG (reference sequence). V dropped 2 bases and J dropped 0 bases, with 11 bases sitting between them. The CDR3 runs to 14 residues. As DNA, the CDR3 is TGTGCCTGGAGTAGACAGGCCCACTCCTACGAGCAGTACTTC. It translates to CAWSRQAHSYEQYF.

This clone has only a few counts. The V gene is TRBV2, the J gene TRBJ1-1; D call uncertain. The germline CDR1 and CDR2 sequences are SNHLY and FYNNEI. The CDR3 runs to 13 residues. The V end was cut by 6 bases, the J end by 6 bases, with 14 bases between. CDR3 coding DNA: TGTGCCAGCAGCCCCAACGGGAGATCTGAAGCTTTCTTT. Encoded protein: CASSPNGRSEAFF.

The rearrangement links TRBV7-6 to TRBJ2-7; TRBD2 might be the D (6 bases). Per the germline V gene, CDR1 is SGHVS and CDR2 is FNYEAQ. V was clipped by 0 bases and J by 3 bases, with 18 bases between them. The CDR3 loop spans 17 amino acids. The CDR3 is CASSLAGGSGGDYEQYF. In DNA, the CDR3 is TGTGCCAGCAGCTTAGCGGGGGGTAGCGGAGGGGACTACGAGCAGTACTTC.

This clone was seen a single time. This chain joins TRBV30 and TRBJ2-7, with TRBD1 as a possible D gene (6 bases). The CDR3 is made up of 15 amino acids. Per germline, CDR1 GTSNPN and CDR2 SVGIG (reference sequence). Trimming shortened V by 0 bases and J by 1 base, and 13 bases separated the two germline ends. The CDR3: CAWSVLGHNSYEQYF. CDR3 nucleotide sequence: TGTGCCTGGAGTGTACTGGGACACAATTCCTACGAGCAGTACTTC. The full variable domain, rest sourced from reference TRBV30 and TRBJ2-7, is SQTIHQWPATLVQPVGSPLSLECTVEGTSNPNLYWYRQAAGRGLQLLFYSVGIGQISSEVPQNLSASRPQDRQFILSSKKLLLSDSGFYLCAWSVLGHNSYEQYFGPGTRLTVT.

This clone has only a few counts. This chain uses TRBV19 with TRBJ2-3, with 9 bases that match TRBD2. Looked up from germline, CDR1 is LNHDA and CDR2 is SQIVND (reference sequence). Trimming removed 8 bases from V and 2 bases from J; junction bases left unmatched: 8. This CDR3 is built from 15 residues. The CDR3, as DNA: TGTGCCAGTCGAGCGGGGGGACACCCCACAGATACGCAGTATTTT. Amino acids: CASRAGGHPTDTQYF.

This chain connects TRBV30 to TRBJ1-1; D remains ambiguous. Trimming removed 3 bases at V and 1 base at J, with 6 bases between. There are 12 residues in the CDR3. Germline CDR1 GTSNPN, CDR2 SVGIG (reference sequence). This CDR3 reads CAWRRGNTEAFF. The DNA of the CDR3 is TGTGCCTGGAGGCGGGGGAACACTGAAGCTTTCTTT.

This clone was observed at least ten times. The chain recombines TRBV18 with TRBJ1-4; 7 positions agree with TRBD1. V trimming: 5 bases; J trimming: 4 bases; junction bases outside the gene matches: 1. Germline V gene sequence: CDR1 KGHSH, CDR2 LQKENI. This CDR3 is 13 amino acids long. The CDR3 region is CASSRDSNEKLFF. The CDR3 coding sequence is TGTGCCAGCTCAAGGGACAGTAATGAAAAACTGTTTTTT.

The chain recombines TRBV9 with TRBJ1-1; TRBD1 matches 7 bases. The CDR3 covers 14 residues. V gave up 4 bases and J gave up 4 bases; unmatched junction bases: 7. The germline V gene encodes CDR1 SGDLS and CDR2 YYNGEE. CDR3 sequence (DNA): TGTGCCAGCAGCTCCCTGACAGGGCCCACTGAAGCTTTCTTT. Translation: CASSSLTGPTEAFF.

This clone was recorded many times. This chain connects TRBV5-1 to TRBJ1-6, with D possibly TRBD1 on 5 matching bases. The CDR3 totals 15 residues. Trimming cost V 3 bases and J 8 bases, with 15 bases left between them. The germline V gene encodes CDR1 SGHRS and CDR2 YFSETQ. The CDR3 DNA sequence: TGCGCCAGCAGCTCCAAGGGCGGGGCCGATTCACCCCTCCACTTT. As protein: CASSSKGGADSPLHF.

The genes are TRBV5-6 and TRBJ2-7, with unresolved D. V gave up 2 bases and J gave up 3 bases, with 21 bases separating them. The CDR3 has 17 amino acids. Germline CDR1 reads SGHDT; CDR2 reads YYEEEE. The CDR3 DNA follows: TGTGCCAGCAGCTTTGGTTTAGCCGTCACAGCCCTCTACGAGCAGTACTTC. Its protein is CASSFGLAVTALYEQYF. The full variable domain, rest sourced from reference TRBV5-6 and TRBJ2-7, is DAGVTQSPTHLIKTRGQQVTLRCSPKSGHDTVSWYQQALGQGPQFIFQYYEEEERQRGNFPDRFSGHQFPNYSSELNVNALLLGDSALYLCASSFGLAVTALYEQYFGPGTRLTVT.